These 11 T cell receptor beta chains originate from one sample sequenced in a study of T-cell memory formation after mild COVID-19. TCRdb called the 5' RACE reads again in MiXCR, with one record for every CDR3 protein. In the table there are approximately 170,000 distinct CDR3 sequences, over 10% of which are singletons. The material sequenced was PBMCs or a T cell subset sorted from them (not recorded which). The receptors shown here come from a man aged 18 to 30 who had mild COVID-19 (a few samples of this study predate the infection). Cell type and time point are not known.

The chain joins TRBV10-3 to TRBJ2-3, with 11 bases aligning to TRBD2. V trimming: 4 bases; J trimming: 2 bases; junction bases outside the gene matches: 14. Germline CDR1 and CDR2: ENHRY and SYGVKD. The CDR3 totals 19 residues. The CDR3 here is CAISAPSTTGLAATDTQYF. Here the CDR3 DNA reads TGTGCCATCAGTGCCCCCTCCACTACGGGACTAGCGGCCACAGATACGCAGTATTTT.

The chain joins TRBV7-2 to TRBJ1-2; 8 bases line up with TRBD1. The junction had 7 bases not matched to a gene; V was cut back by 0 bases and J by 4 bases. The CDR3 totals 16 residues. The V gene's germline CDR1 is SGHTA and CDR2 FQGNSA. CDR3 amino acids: CASSLARTGKTYGYTF. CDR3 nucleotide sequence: TGTGCCAGCAGCTTAGCCCGGACAGGGAAGACCTATGGCTACACCTTC. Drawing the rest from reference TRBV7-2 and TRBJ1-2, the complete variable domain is GAGVSQSPSNKVTEKGKDVELRCDPISGHTALYWYRQSLGQGLEFLIYFQGNSAPDKSGLPSDRFSAERTGGSVSTLTIQRTQQEDSAVYLCASSLARTGKTYGYTFGSGTRLTVV.

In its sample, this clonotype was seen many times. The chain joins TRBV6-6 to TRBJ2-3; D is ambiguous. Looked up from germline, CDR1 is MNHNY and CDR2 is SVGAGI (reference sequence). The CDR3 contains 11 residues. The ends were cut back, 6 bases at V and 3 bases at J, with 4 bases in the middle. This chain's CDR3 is CASSTTDTQYF. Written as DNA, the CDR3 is TGTGCCAGCAGCACGACAGATACGCAGTATTTT.

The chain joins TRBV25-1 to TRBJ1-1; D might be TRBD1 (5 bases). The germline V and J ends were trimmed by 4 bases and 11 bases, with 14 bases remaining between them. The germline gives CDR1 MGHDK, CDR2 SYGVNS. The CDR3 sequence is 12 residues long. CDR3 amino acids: CASSGGRGEAFF. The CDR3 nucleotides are TGTGCCAGCAGTGGCGGAAGGGGAGAGGCTTTCTTT.

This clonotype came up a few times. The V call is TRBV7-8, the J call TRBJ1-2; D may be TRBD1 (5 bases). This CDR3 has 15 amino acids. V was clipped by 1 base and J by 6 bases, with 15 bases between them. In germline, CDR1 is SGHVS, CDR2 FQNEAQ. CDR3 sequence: CASSLGTASGHGYTF. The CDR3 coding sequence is TGTGCCAGCAGCTTAGGAACAGCATCGGGGCATGGCTACACCTTC.

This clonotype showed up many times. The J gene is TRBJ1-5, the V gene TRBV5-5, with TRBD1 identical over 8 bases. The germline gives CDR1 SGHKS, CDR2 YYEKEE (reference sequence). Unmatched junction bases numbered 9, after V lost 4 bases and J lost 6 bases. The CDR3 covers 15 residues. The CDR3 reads CASSRTQGAGQPQHF. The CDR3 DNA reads TGTGCCAGCAGCCGGACGCAGGGGGCGGGTCAGCCCCAGCATTTT.

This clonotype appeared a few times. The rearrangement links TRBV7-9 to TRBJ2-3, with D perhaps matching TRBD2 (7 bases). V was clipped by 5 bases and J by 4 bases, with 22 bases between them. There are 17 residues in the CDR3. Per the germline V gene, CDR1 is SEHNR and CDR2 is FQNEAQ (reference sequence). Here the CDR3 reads CASSPLRGPREADTQYF. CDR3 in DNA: TGTGCCAGCAGCCCATTGCGGGGGCCGAGGGAGGCAGATACGCAGTATTTT.

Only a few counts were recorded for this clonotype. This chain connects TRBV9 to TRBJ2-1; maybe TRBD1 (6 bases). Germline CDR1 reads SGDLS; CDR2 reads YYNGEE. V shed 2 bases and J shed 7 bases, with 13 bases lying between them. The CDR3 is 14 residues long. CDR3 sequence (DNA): TGTGCCAGCAGCGTCCAGGGGTGGGAGAATGAGCAGTTCTTC. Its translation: CASSVQGWENEQFF.

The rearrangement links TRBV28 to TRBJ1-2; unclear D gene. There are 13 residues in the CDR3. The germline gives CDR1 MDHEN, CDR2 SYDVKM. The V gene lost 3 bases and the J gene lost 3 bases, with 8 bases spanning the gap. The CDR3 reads CASSLGRHYGYTF. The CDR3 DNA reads TGTGCCAGCAGTTTGGGCCGCCACTATGGCTACACCTTC.

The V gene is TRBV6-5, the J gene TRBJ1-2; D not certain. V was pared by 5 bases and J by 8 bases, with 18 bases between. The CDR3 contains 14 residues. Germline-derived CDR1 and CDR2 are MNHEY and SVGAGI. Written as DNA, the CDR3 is TGTGCCAGCAGTAGTTATCGACGGGCGGGGGGCTACACCTTC. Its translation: CASSSYRRAGGYTF.

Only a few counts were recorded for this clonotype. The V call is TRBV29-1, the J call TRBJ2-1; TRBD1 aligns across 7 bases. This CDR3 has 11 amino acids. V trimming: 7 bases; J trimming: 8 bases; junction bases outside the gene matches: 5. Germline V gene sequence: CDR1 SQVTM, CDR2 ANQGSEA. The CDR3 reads CSGSRGHEQFF. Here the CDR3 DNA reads TGCAGCGGTAGTAGGGGGCATGAGCAGTTCTTC.